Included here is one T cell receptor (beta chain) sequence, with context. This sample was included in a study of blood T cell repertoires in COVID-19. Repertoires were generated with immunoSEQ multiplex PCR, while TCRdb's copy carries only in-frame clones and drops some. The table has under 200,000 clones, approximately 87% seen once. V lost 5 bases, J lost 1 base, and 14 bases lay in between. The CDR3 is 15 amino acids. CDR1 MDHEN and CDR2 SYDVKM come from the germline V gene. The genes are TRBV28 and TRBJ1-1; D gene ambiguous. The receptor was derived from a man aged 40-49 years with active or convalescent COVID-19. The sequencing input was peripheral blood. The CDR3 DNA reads TGTGCCAGCAGTACCTTATCGGGTTGGAACACTGAAGCTTTCTTT. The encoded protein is CASSTLSGWNTEAFF. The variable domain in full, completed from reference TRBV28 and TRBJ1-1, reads DVKVTQSSRYLVKRTGEKVFLECVQDMDHENMFWYRQDPGLGLRLIYFSYDVKMKEKGDIPEGYSVSREKKERFSLILESASTNQTSMYLCASSTLSGWNTEAFFGQGTRLTVV.